This T cell receptor beta chain stems from a study of Ad26.COV2.S vaccination and SARS-CoV-2 variants. Study at large: A COV1001 Ad26.COV2.S trial-arm participant provided the sample. Study-wide results and caveats: Responses of T cells in total may have been underestimated by the TCR breadth and depth analyses.

The germline CDR1 and CDR2 sequences are KGHSH and LQKENI. This CDR3 is built from 13 residues. The V gene lost 2 bases and the J gene lost 3 bases, with 7 bases spanning the gap. TCRdb keeps only in-frame clones here, not all; method: immunoSEQ multiplex PCR. Of roughly 680,000 clones in the sample, roughly 90% were seen once. Treatment given: around 19 received Ad26.COV2.S at low or high dose, single or two shots; five or six received placebo; per-sample allocation not given. The study sampled participants on day 63 after the first vaccine or placebo injection. This clone was seen just once. Its antigen is not known.

V is TRBV18 and J is TRBJ1-2; D is unresolved. The material sequenced was peripheral blood, taken in a trial of Ad26.COV2.S vaccine versus placebo. The sequence came from a person aged 18-60 years who received the Ad26.COV2.S COVID-19 vaccine or a placebo. CDR3 sequence: CASSPADDYGYTF. The CDR3 DNA is TGTGCCAGCTCACCAGCGGACGACTATGGCTACACCTTC.